One sample yielded the 22 T cell receptor beta chains listed below, sequenced in a study of shared clonotypes between healthy human individuals. This table comes from immunoSEQ multiplex PCR, and its TCRdb copy is limited to in-frame clones, with some not included. This table holds a few hundred thousand clones, around 79% found once. The sample comprised memory CD4+ T cells sorted from blood. Subset here: CD45RA-negative fraction. These TCRs come from a man aged 30 to 39 in good health.

This sequence joins TRBV12-5 and TRBJ1-2, with D unclear. Germline CDR1 is LGHNT and CDR2 is FRNRAP. V was cut by 2 bases and J by 5 bases, with 15 bases left in between. The CDR3 is made up of 15 amino acids. DNA of the CDR3: TGTGCTAGTGGTTTGTGGCGGAGAGAAGCATATGGCTACACCTTC. Residues: CASGLWRREAYGYTF.

This rearrangement joins TRBV5-4 to TRBJ2-7, with D possibly TRBD1 on 6 matching bases. The CDR3 covers 14 residues. Trimming took off 4 bases at V and 6 bases at J, with 17 bases between the two ends. In germline, CDR1 is SGHNT, CDR2 YYREEE (reference sequence). The chain's CDR3 is CASSTRDMLSEQYF. CDR3 in DNA: TGTGCCAGCAGCACGAGGGACATGTTATCCGAGCAGTACTTC.

The CDR3 protein is CASRGPWGQYF. CDR3 DNA: TGTGCCAGCAGGGGCCCCTGGGGGCAGTACTTC. V and J are TRBV28 and TRBJ2-7; D is undetermined. Trimming cost V 6 bases and J 9 bases, with 12 bases left between them. This CDR3 contains 11 residues. Germline V gives CDR1 MDHEN, CDR2 SYDVKM.

A few counts support this clone. The J gene is TRBJ2-3, the V gene TRBV5-6, with D possibly matching TRBD1 (6 bases). V lost 0 bases, J lost 4 bases, and 15 bases lay in between. The CDR3 spans 16 residues. CDR1 and CDR2 (germline): SGHDT, YYEEEE. The CDR3 spells CASSLALRGRADTQYF. The CDR3 region has the DNA TGTGCCAGCAGCTTGGCCCTCAGGGGAAGGGCAGATACGCAGTATTTT.

This chain links TRBV6-1 with TRBJ1-3; D unclear. CDR3 size: 16 residues. Trimming removed 3 bases from V and 8 bases from J, with 20 bases in between. Germline loops: CDR1 MNHNS, CDR2 SASEGT. CDR3 in amino acids: CASSDFIVVGRHTIYF. In nucleotides, the CDR3 is TGTGCCAGCAGTGACTTTATAGTGGTAGGGCGACACACCATATATTTT.

The chain employs TRBV11-2 and TRBJ2-7; tentatively, D is TRBD1 (5 bases). The CDR3 covers 16 residues. Deletions cut 1 base from V and 5 bases from J, with 18 bases between. Germline CDR1 and CDR2: SGHAT and FQNNGV. For the CDR3, the DNA is TGTGCCAGCAGCTTAGGCCCGGTCAGGGCGGTCAACGAGCAGTACTTC. Its translation is CASSLGPVRAVNEQYF.

The rearrangement uses TRBV11-3 and TRBJ2-2, with TRBD1 matching over 8 bases. This CDR3 is 15 amino acids long. Trimming removed 5 bases from V and 4 bases from J; junction bases left unmatched: 6. Germline-derived CDR1 and CDR2 are SGHNT and YENEEA. DNA for the CDR3: TGTGCCAGCAGCGTCGGACAGGGAGGCACCGGGGAGCTGTTTTTT. Translation: CASSVGQGGTGELFF.

V usage is TRBV4-3 and J usage is TRBJ2-7, with 9 bases matching TRBD1. The ends lost 3 bases at V and 4 bases at J; junction bases unmatched: 10. The germline gives CDR1 LGHNA, CDR2 YSLEER. The CDR3 spans 16 residues. The CDR3 DNA sequence: TGCGCCAGCAGCCAGTTGACCGGGACAGGGATTTACGAGCAGTACTTC. Its translation: CASSQLTGTGIYEQYF.

This clone was seen more than once but under ten times. The rearrangement links TRBV7-9 to TRBJ2-1, with 8 bases aligning to TRBD1. V lost 2 bases and J lost 4; bases outside the gene matches: 1. The CDR3 runs to 14 residues. Germline V gene data show CDR1 as SEHNR and CDR2 as FQNEAQ (reference sequence). CDR3 nucleotide sequence: TGTGCCAGCAGCTTACGGGACAGGTACAATGAGCAGTTCTTC. It translates to CASSLRDRYNEQFF.

This sequence joins TRBV19 and TRBJ2-3; D uncertain. CDR1 and CDR2 from the germline V gene are LNHDA and SQIVND (reference sequence). The CDR3 spans 12 residues. Trimming removed 5 bases from V and 3 bases from J, with 6 bases in between. CDR3 nucleotide sequence: TGTGCCAGTAGTGGAAGGACAGATACGCAGTATTTT. As protein: CASSGRTDTQYF.

This clone was seen at least ten times. The gene calls are TRBV5-1 and TRBJ2-7; D is possibly TRBD2 (5 bases). CDR3 length: 12 residues. Germline V gives CDR1 SGHRS, CDR2 YFSETQ. Trimming took 4 bases from V and 3 from J, leaving 8 bases between them. The CDR3 region is CASSEGGYEQYF. The CDR3 DNA is TGCGCCAGCAGCGAAGGAGGCTACGAGCAGTACTTC.

The chain uses TRBV30 and TRBJ2-6; 9 positions match TRBD1. Germline lookup yields CDR1 GTSNPN and CDR2 SVGIG (reference sequence). Trimming at V came to 0 bases and at J to 2 bases, leaving 17 bases not matched to a gene. This CDR3 has 21 residues. The CDR3 reads CAWSVSLWDREMGTGANVLTF. CDR3 DNA: TGTGCCTGGAGTGTAAGCTTGTGGGACAGGGAGATGGGGACTGGGGCCAACGTCCTGACTTTC.

The chain recombines TRBV5-4 with TRBJ2-4; 15 bases agree with TRBD2. V was pared by 3 bases and J by 8 bases, with 3 bases of the junction left unmatched. CDR1 SGHNT and CDR2 YYREEE come from the germline V gene (reference sequence). There are 15 residues in the CDR3. CDR3 protein: CASSSRTSGRDIQYF. Here the CDR3 DNA reads TGTGCCAGCAGCTCACGGACTAGCGGGAGGGACATTCAGTACTTC.

The DNA of the CDR3 is TGTGCCAGCAGCTTAGTCGCTCTAGCGGGAAGCCCCGGGGAGCTGTTTTTT. Amino acid sequence: CASSLVALAGSPGELFF. The chain recombines TRBV11-2 with TRBJ2-2, with TRBD2 matching 9 bases. The CDR3 covers 17 residues. The V gene end was trimmed by 1 base and the J gene end by 6 bases; junction bases not matched to a gene: 9. Germline loops: CDR1 SGHAT, CDR2 FQNNGV.

This clone has at least ten counts. In DNA, the CDR3 is TGTGCCAGCAGCCCGCCGGTTCGACTAGCGGGGGTGGCCTACAATGAGCAGTTCTTC. Protein sequence: CASSPPVRLAGVAYNEQFF. This chain uses TRBV7-9 with TRBJ2-1, with 12 bases aligning to TRBD2. This CDR3 is built from 19 residues. V shed 5 bases, J shed 2 bases, and the junction held 13 bases outside the gene matches. Germline CDR1 SEHNR, CDR2 FQNEAQ (reference sequence).

This chain joins TRBV14 and TRBJ1-1; TRBD1 agrees at 9 bases. CDR1 SGHDN and CDR2 FVKESK come from the germline V gene. Germline trimming cut 2 bases from V and 1 base from J; bases unmatched to any gene: 2. The CDR3 has 15 amino acids. CDR3 residues: CASSQWTGANTEAFF. In DNA form, the CDR3 reads TGTGCCAGCAGCCAATGGACAGGGGCGAACACTGAAGCTTTCTTT.

In its sample, this clone was seen many times. This chain uses TRBV19 with TRBJ1-3; D not certain. Germline V lookup: CDR1 LNHDA, CDR2 SQIVND (reference sequence). This CDR3 is built from 16 residues. Trimming stripped 4 bases from V and 1 base from J, with 14 bases between. This CDR3 is CASSRTRDHSGNTIYF. In DNA form, the CDR3 reads TGTGCCAGTAGTAGAACCCGGGATCATTCTGGAAACACCATATATTTT.

This clone has ten or more counts. This CDR3 is also generated by other DNA sequences in the sample. The chain joins TRBV5-1 to TRBJ2-1, with 15 bases that match TRBD2. Trimming cost V 4 bases and J 0 bases; bases outside gene matches: 11. Germline CDR1 is SGHRS and CDR2 is YFSETQ. This CDR3 is built from 20 residues. The CDR3 is CASSQPGLAGGRGSYNEQFF. For the CDR3, the DNA is TGCGCCAGCAGCCAACCGGGACTAGCGGGGGGACGGGGCTCCTACAATGAGCAGTTCTTC.

This clone was counted between two and nine times. The J gene is TRBJ1-4, the V gene TRBV28, with D unresolved. This CDR3 is built from 15 residues. Per germline, CDR1 MDHEN and CDR2 SYDVKM. V was shortened by 4 bases and J by 0 bases, with 9 bases between the two germline ends. For the CDR3, the DNA is TGTGCCAGCAGTTCTCCACGAGCAACTAATGAAAAACTGTTTTTT. Its translation: CASSSPRATNEKLFF.

The chain links TRBV6-5 to TRBJ1-5; D remains unclear. CDR1 is MNHEY and CDR2 is SVGAGI in the germline V gene. The V gene lost 4 bases and the J gene lost 7 bases, with 11 bases spanning the gap. The CDR3 extends over 13 amino acids. In DNA, the CDR3 is TGTGCCAGCAGTTCAACTTGGGGACAGCCCCAGCATTTT. Protein sequence: CASSSTWGQPQHF.

The chain has TRBV7-3 and TRBJ2-1; D is unresolved. The V end lost 5 bases, the J end lost 7 bases, and 27 bases lay between the germline ends. The CDR3 is made up of 18 amino acids. Germline lookup yields CDR1 SGHTA and CDR2 FQGTGA. CDR3 sequence (DNA): TGTGCCAGCAGCACATATCACCATACAGTGCAATCGGGTAATGAGCAGTTCTTC. Its translation is CASSTYHHTVQSGNEQFF.

The chain combines TRBV19 with TRBJ2-6, with 7 positions matching TRBD2. CDR1 LNHDA and CDR2 SQIVND come from the germline V gene (reference sequence). The CDR3 has 19 amino acids. V lost 7 bases and J lost 2; bases outside the gene matches: 17. CDR3 amino acids: CASKPLGTNTRTGANVLTF. The CDR3 DNA sequence: TGTGCCAGTAAACCCCTGGGGACTAATACTCGCACTGGGGCCAACGTCCTGACTTTC.